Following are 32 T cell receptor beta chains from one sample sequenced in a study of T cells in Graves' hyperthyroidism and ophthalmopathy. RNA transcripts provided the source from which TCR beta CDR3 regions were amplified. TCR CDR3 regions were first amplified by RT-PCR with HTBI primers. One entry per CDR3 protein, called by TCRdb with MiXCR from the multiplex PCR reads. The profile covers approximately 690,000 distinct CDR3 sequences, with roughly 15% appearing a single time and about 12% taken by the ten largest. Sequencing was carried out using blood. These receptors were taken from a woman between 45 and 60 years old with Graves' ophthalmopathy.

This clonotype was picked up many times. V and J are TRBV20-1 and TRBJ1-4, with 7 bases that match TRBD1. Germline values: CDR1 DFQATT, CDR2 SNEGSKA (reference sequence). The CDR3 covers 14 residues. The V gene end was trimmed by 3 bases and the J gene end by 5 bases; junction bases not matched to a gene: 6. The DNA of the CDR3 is TGCAGTGCTAGCCCCAGGGGGGCAAATGAAAAACTGTTTTTT. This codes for CSASPRGANEKLFF.

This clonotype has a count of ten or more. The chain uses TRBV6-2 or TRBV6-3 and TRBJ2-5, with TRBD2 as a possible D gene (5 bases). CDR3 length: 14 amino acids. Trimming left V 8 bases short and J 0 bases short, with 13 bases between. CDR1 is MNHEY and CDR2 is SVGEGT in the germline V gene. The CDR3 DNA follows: TGTGCCAGCGCTCGAGGAGGTTACCAAGAGACCCAGTACTTC. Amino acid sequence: CASARGGYQETQYF.

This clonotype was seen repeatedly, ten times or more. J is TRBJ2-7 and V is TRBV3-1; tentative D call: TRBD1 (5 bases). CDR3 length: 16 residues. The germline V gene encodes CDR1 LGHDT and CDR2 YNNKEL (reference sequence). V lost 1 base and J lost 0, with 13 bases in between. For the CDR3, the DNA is TGTGCCAGCAGCCAAGGGTCAGGGATCAACTCCTACGAGCAGTACTTC. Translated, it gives CASSQGSGINSYEQYF.

Here the CDR3 DNA reads TGTGCCAGCAGCAATACAGGGGGTGAATGGGTTACCCTAAGTTCCAATGAGCAGTTCTTC. This codes for CASSNTGGEWVTLSSNEQFF. The chain is built from TRBV7-9 and TRBJ2-1; 8 nucleotides align to TRBD1. The V and J ends lost 5 bases and 6 bases, in that order; junction bases with no gene match: 24. The CDR3 loop spans 20 amino acids. Germline V gene sequence: CDR1 SEHNR, CDR2 FQNEAQ (reference sequence).

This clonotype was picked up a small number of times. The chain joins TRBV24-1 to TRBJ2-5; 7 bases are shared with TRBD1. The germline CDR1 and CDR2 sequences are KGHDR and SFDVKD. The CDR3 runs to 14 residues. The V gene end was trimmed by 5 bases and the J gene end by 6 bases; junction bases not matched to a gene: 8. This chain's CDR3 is CATSGTTGLKTQYF. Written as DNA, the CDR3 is TGTGCCACCAGTGGGACGACAGGGTTGAAGACCCAGTACTTC.

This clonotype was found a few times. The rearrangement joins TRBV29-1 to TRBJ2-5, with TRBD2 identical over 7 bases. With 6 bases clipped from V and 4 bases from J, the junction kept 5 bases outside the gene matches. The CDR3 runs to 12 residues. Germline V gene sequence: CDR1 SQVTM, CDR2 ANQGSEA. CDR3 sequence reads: CSVGGRAETQYF. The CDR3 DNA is TGCAGCGTCGGCGGGAGAGCAGAGACCCAGTACTTC.

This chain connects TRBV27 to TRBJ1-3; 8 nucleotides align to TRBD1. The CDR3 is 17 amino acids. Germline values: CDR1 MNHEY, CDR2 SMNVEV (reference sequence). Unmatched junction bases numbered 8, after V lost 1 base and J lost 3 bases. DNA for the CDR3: TGTGCCAGCAGTTTATTCGGCAGGGGGCTCGGTGGAAACACCATATATTTT. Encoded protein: CASSLFGRGLGGNTIYF.

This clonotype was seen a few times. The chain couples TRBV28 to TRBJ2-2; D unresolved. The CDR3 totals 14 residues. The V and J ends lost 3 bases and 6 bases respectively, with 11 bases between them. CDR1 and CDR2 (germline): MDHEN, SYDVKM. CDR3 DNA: TGTGCCAGCAGTTTTGATGGGGTCCCCGGGGAGCTGTTTTTT. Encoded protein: CASSFDGVPGELFF.

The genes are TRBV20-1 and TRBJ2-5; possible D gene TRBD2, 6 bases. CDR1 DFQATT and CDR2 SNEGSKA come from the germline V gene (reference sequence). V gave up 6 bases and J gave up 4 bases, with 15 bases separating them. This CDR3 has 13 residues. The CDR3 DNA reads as TGCAGTGCCCCCGACCTGGGAGGAGAGACCCAGTACTTC. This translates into CSAPDLGGETQYF.

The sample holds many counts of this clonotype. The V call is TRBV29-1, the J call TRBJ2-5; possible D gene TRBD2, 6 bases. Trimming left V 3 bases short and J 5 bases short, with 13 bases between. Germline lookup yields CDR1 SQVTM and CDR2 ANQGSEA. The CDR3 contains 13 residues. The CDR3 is CSVDPGVGETQYF. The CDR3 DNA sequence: TGCAGCGTTGATCCGGGAGTAGGGGAGACCCAGTACTTC.

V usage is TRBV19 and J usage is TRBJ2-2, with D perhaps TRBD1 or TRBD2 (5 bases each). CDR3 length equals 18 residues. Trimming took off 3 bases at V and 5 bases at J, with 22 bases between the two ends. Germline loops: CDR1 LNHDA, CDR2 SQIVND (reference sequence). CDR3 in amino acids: CASSIAHRGPMFTGELFF. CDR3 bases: TGTGCCAGTAGTATCGCCCATCGGGGCCCGATGTTTACCGGGGAGCTGTTTTTT.

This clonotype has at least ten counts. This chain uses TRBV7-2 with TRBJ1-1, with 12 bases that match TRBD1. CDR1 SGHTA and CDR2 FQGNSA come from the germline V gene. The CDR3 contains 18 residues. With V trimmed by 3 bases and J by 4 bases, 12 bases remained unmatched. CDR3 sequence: CASSFSPGQGASFTEAFF. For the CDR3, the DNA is TGTGCCAGCAGCTTTTCACCGGGACAGGGGGCGAGTTTCACTGAAGCTTTCTTT. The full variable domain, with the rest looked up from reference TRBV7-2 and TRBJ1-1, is GAGVSQSPSNKVTEKGKDVELRCDPISGHTALYWYRQSLGQGLEFLIYFQGNSAPDKSGLPSDRFSAERTGGSVSTLTIQRTQQEDSAVYLCASSFSPGQGASFTEAFFGQGTRLTVV.

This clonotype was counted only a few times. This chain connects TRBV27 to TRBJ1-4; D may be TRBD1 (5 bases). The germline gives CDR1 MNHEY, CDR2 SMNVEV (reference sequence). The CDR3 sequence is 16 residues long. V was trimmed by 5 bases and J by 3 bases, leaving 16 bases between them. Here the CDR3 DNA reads TGTGCCAGCAGTCCCCCCCTGGGGACCCCTAATGAAAAACTGTTTTTT. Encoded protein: CASSPPLGTPNEKLFF.

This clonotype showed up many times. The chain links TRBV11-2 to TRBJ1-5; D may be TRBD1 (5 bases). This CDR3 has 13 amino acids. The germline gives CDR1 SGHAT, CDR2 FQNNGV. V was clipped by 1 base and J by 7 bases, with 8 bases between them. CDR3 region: CASSLVGRQPQHF. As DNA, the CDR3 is TGTGCCAGCAGCTTAGTGGGGCGCCAGCCCCAGCATTTT.

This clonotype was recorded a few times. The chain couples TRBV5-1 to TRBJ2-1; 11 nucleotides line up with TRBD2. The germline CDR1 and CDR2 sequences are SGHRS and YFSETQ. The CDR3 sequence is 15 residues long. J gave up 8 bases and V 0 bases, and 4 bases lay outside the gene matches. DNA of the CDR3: TGCGCCAGCAGCTTGGTACTAGCGGGAGAGTATGAGCAGTTCTTC. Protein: CASSLVLAGEYEQFF.

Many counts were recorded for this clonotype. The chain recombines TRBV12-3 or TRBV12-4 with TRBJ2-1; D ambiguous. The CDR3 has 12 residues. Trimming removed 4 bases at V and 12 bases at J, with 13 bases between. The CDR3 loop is CASSYPLQRQFF. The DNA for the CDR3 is TGTGCCAGCAGTTATCCACTACAGCGGCAGTTCTTC.

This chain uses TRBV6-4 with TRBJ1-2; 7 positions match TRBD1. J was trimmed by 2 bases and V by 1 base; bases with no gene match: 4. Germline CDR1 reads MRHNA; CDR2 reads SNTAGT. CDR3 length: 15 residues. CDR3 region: CASSDLTGTNYGYTF. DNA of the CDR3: TGTGCCAGCAGTGACTTGACAGGGACCAACTATGGCTACACCTTC.

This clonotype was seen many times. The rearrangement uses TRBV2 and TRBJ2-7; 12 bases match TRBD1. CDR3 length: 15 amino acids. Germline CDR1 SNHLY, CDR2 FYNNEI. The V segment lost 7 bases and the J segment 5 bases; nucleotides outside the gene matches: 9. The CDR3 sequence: CASTGPGTGGDEQYF. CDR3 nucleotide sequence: TGTGCCAGCACCGGACCCGGGACAGGGGGCGACGAGCAGTACTTC.

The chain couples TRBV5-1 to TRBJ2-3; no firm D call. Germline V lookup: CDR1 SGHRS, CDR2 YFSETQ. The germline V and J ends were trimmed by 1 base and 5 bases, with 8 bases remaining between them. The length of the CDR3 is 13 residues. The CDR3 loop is CASSLIVLDTQYF. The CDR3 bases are TGCGCCAGCAGCTTGATCGTGCTAGATACGCAGTATTTT.

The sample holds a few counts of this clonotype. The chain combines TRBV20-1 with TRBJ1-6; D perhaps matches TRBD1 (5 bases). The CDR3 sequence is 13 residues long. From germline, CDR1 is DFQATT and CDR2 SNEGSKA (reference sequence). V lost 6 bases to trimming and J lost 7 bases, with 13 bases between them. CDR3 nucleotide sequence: TGCAGTGCAGCAAAGGGGACCAATTCACCCCTCCACTTT. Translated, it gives CSAAKGTNSPLHF.

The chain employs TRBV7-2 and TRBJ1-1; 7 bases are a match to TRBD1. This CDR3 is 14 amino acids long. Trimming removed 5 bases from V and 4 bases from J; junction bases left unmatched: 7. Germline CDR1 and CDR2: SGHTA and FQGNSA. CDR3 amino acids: CASSPDTGVTEAFF. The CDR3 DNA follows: TGTGCCAGCAGCCCTGATACAGGGGTCACTGAAGCTTTCTTT.

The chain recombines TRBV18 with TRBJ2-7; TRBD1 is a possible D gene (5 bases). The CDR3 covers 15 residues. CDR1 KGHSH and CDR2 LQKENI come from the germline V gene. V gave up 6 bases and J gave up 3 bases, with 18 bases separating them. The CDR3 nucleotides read TGTGCCAGCTCCCCCGACAGCGTTAGGCTCTACGAGCAGTACTTC. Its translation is CASSPDSVRLYEQYF.

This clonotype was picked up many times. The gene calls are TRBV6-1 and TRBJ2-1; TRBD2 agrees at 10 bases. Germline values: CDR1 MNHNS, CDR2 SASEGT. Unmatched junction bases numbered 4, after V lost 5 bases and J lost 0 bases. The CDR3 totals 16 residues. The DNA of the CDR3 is TGTGCCAGCAGTTCGGCTAGCGGGAGCTCCTACAATGAGCAGTTCTTC. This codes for CASSSASGSSYNEQFF.

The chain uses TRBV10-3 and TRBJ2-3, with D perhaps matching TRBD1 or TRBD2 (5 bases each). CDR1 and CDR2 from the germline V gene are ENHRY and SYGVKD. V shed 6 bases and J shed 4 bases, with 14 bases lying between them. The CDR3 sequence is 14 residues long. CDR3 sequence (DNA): TGTGCCATCAGCATAACTAGAGGGGCAGATACGCAGTATTTT. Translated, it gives CAISITRGADTQYF.

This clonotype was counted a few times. The CDR3 coding sequence is TGTGCCAGCTCACCGATTCAGGGAGGTCAGCCCCAGCATTTT. This gives the protein CASSPIQGGQPQHF. The rearrangement joins TRBV18 to TRBJ1-5, with D tentatively TRBD1 (5 bases). This CDR3 has 14 residues. V gave up 3 bases and J gave up 6 bases, with 12 bases separating them. The germline V gene has CDR1 KGHSH and CDR2 LQKENI.

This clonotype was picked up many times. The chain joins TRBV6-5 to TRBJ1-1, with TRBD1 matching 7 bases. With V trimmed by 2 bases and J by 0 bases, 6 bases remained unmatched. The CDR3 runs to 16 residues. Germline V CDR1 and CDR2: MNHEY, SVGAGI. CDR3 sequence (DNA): TGTGCCAGCAGTTACCCCCTGGACAGGATGAACACTGAAGCTTTCTTT. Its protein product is CASSYPLDRMNTEAFF.

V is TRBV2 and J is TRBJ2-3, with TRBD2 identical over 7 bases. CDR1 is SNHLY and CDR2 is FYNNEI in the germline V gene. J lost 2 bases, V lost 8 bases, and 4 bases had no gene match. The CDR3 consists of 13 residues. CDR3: CASGGEFTDTQYF. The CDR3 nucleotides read TGTGCCAGCGGGGGGGAATTCACAGATACGCAGTATTTT.

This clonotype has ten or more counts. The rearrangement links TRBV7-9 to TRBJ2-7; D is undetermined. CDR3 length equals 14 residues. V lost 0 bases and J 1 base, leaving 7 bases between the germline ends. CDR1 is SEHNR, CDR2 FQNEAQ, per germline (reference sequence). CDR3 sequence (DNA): TGTGCCAGCAGCTTAGCCGCCACGTCCTACGAGCAGTACTTC. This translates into CASSLAATSYEQYF.

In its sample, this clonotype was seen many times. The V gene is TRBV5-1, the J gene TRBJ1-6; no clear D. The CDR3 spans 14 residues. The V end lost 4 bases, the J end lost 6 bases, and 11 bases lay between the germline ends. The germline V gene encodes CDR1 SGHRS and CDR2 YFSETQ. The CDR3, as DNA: TGCGCCAGCAGCCCGAGGCGGGGTAATTCACCCCTCCACTTT. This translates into CASSPRRGNSPLHF.

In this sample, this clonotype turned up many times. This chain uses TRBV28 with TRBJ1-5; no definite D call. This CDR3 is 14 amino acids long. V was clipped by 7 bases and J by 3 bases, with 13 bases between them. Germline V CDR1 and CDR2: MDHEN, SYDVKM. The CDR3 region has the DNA TGTGCCAGCATTAGTTGGGAGTTCAATCAGCCCCAGCATTTT. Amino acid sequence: CASISWEFNQPQHF. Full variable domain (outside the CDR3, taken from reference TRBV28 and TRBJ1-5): DVKVTQSSRYLVKRTGEKVFLECVQDMDHENMFWYRQDPGLGLRLIYFSYDVKMKEKGDIPEGYSVSREKKERFSLILESASTNQTSMYLCASISWEFNQPQHFGDGTRLSIL.

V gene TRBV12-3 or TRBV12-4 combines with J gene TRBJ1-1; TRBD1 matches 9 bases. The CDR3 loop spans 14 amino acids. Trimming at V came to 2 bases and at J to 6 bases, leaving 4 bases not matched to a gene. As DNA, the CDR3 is TGTGCCAGCAGTTTAAGTGGGACAGGGCCTGAAGCTTTCTTT. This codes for CASSLSGTGPEAFF.

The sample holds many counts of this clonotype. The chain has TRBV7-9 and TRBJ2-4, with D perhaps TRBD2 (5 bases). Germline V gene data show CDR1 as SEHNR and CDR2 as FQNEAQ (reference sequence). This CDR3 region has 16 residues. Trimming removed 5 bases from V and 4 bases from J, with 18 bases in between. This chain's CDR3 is CASSPGSGSEKNIQYF. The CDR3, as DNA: TGTGCCAGCAGCCCGGGGAGTGGCAGCGAAAAAAACATTCAGTACTTC. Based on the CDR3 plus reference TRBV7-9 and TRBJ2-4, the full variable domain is DTGVSQNPRHKITKRGQNVTFRCDPISEHNRLYWYRQTLGQGPEFLTYFQNEAQLEKSRLLSDRFSAERPKGSFSTLEIQRTEQGDSAMYLCASSPGSGSEKNIQYFGAGTRLSVL.